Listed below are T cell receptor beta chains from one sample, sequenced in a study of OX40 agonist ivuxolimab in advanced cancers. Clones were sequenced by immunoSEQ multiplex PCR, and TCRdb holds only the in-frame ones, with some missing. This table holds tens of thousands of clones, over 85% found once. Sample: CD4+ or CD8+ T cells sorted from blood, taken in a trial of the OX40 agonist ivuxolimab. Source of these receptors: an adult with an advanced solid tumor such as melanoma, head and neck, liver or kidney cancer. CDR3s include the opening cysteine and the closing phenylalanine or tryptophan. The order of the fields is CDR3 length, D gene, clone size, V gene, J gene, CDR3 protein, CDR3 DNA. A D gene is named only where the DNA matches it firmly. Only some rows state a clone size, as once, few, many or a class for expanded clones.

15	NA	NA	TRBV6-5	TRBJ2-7	CASSSAAGRYYEQYF	TGTGCCAGCAGTTCAGCCGCGGGACGGTACTACGAGCAGTACTTC
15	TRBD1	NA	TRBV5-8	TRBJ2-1	CASRRRQGAGNEQFF	TGTGCCAGCAGGCGGCGACAGGGGGCAGGCAATGAGCAGTTCTTC
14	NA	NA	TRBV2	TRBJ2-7	CASSVRRSSYEQYF	TGTGCCAGCAGTGTCAGGCGATCTTCCTACGAGCAGTACTTC
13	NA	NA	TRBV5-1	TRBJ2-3	CASRPGETDTQYF	TGCGCCAGCAGGCCGGGGGAGACAGATACGCAGTATTTT
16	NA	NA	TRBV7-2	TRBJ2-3	CASSRMTGAGPDTQYF	TGTGCCAGCAGCCGGATGACGGGGGCCGGGCCAGATACGCAGTATTTT
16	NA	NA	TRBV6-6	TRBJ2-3	CATRSRAGMGTDTQYF	TGTGCCACCAGGTCCCGGGCGGGGATGGGCACAGATACGCAGTATTTT
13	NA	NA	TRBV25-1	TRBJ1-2	CASSFRGDYGYTF	TGTGCCAGCAGTTTCAGGGGAGACTATGGCTACACCTTC
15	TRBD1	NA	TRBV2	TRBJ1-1	CASRPTTGHNTEAFF	TGTGCCAGCAGACCGACGACAGGGCATAACACTGAAGCTTTCTTT
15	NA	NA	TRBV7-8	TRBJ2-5	CASSLGVGTQETQYF	TGTGCCAGCAGCTTAGGGGTGGGCACCCAAGAGACCCAGTACTTC
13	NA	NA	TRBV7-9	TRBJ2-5	CASKPTGVETQYF	TGTGCCAGTAAACCGACAGGTGTAGAGACCCAGTACTTC
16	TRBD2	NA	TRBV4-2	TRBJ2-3	CASSQETSRSTDTQYF	TGTGCCAGCAGCCAAGAGACTAGCCGTAGCACAGATACGCAGTATTTT
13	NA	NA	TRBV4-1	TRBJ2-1	CASSQDPASEQFF	TGCGCCAGCAGCCAAGACCCTGCAAGTGAGCAGTTCTTC
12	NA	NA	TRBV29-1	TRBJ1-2	CSVVEGNYGYTF	TGCAGCGTTGTAGAGGGGAACTATGGCTACACCTTC
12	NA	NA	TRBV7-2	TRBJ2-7	CASSFNNYEQYF	TGTGCCAGCAGCTTTAATAACTACGAGCAGTACTTC
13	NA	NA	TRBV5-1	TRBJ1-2	CASSLETAYGYTF	TGCGCCAGCAGCTTGGAGACAGCCTATGGCTACACCTTC
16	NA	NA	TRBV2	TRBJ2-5	CASSEALGSGGVTQYF	TGTGCCAGCAGTGAAGCGTTGGGGTCCGGAGGGGTAACCCAGTACTTC
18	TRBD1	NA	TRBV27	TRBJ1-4	CASSSQKLRQGSSEKLFF	TGTGCCAGCAGTTCACAAAAACTAAGACAGGGGAGCTCAGAAAAACTGTTTTTT
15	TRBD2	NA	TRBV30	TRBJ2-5	CAWSLAGGYQETQYF	TGTGCCTGGAGTCTAGCGGGGGGATACCAAGAGACCCAGTACTTC
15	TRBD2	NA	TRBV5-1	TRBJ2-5	CASRITSGAQETQYF	TGCGCCAGCAGGATCACTAGCGGGGCCCAAGAGACCCAGTACTTC
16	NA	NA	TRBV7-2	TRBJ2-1	CASSLSQGRGYNEQFF	TGTGCCAGCAGCTTATCCCAGGGGAGGGGGTACAATGAGCAGTTCTTC
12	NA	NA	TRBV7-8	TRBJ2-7	CASSLDTYEQYF	TGTGCCAGCAGCTTAGACACCTACGAGCAGTACTTC
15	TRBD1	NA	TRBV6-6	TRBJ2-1	CASSVTGTGKGEQFF	TGTGCCAGCAGTGTAACCGGGACAGGGAAGGGTGAGCAGTTCTTC
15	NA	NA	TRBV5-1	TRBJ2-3	CASGTGEPGADTQYF	TGCGCCAGCGGAACCGGGGAACCGGGGGCAGATACGCAGTATTTT
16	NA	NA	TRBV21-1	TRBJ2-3	CASSSGLAGGPDTQYF	TGTGCCAGCAGCTCAGGACTAGCGGGGGGACCAGATACGCAGTATTTT
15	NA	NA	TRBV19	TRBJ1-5	CASSIDGQLTGHQHF	TGTGCCAGTAGTATAGATGGCCAGTTGACGGGCCATCAGCATTTT
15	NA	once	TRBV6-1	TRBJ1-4	CATGQQLTTNEKLFF	TGTGCCACTGGACAGCAACTAACAACTAATGAAAAACTGTTTTTT
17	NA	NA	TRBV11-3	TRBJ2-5	CASSLGAATGRGETQYF	TGTGCCAGCAGCTTAGGAGCAGCCACAGGCCGAGGAGAGACCCAGTACTTC